Sequencing of this T cell receptor beta chain was carried out in a study of blood T cell repertoires in COVID-19. Study-wide context: Sites in the United States, Italy and Spain provided acute and convalescent COVID-19 samples.

With 5 bases clipped from V and 0 bases from J, the junction kept 3 bases outside the gene matches. This CDR3 has 14 amino acids. Germline V gives CDR1 KGHSH, CDR2 LQKENI. The authors' processing: Reference gene primer amplification yielded estimated nucleated cell counts. Libraries were prepared by immunoSEQ multiplex PCR; TCRdb keeps only in-frame clonotypes and omits some of them. V, J and clone size derive from that table, while D and trimming were established from the DNA sequence. The sample gives approximately 80,000 clones, around 86% of which show up once; about 40% is in the top ten. This clonotype was sampled from a man at least 80 years old with acute or convalescent COVID-19. The chain links TRBV18 to TRBJ2-7, with TRBD2 matching over 8 bases. The sample consisted of peripheral blood. The CDR3 region has the DNA TGTGCCAGCTCAGCCGGGACTAGCTCCTACGAGCAGTACTTC. Translating it yields CASSAGTSSYEQYF.